This T cell receptor (beta chain) comes out of a study of T cell responses to AZD1222 COVID-19 vaccine. Profiling relied on immunoSEQ multiplex PCR, and the TCRdb table lists in-frame clones only, not all of them. The sample lists 140,000 or so clones, around 92% occurring once. This clonotype originated in an adult who had recovered from COVID-19. The sequencing here drew on peripheral blood, taken after recovery from COVID-19.

CDR3 sequence reads: CASSTGQGDYGYTF. The CDR3 nucleotides read TGTGCCAGCAGCACGGGACAGGGTGACTATGGCTACACCTTC. This chain links TRBV9 with TRBJ1-2; TRBD1 matches at 9 bases. The CDR3 has 14 amino acids. Germline lookup yields CDR1 SGDLS and CDR2 YYNGEE. The trim removed 4 bases at V and 3 bases at J, leaving 4 bases unmatched.